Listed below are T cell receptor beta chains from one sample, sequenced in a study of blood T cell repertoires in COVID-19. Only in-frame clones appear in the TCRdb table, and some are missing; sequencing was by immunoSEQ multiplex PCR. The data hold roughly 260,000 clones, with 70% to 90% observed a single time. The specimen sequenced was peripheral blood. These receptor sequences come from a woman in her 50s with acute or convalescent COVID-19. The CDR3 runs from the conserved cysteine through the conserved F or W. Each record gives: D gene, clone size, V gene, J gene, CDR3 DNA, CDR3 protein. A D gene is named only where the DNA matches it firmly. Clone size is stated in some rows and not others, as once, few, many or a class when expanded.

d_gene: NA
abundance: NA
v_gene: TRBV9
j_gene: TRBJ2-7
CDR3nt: TGTGCCAGCAGCGTAGGGACAACTTCCTACGAGCAGTACTTC
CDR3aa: CASSVGTTSYEQYF

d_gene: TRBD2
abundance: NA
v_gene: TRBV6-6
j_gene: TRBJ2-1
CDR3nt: TGTGCCAGTAGGAGGACTAGCGGGGACAATGAGCAGTTCTTC
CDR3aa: CASRRTSGDNEQFF

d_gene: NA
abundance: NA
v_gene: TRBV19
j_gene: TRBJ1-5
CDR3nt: TGTGCCAGTAGTAAGAGGCTGACAGCGAATAGCAATCAGCCCCAGCATTTT
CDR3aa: CASSKRLTANSNQPQHF

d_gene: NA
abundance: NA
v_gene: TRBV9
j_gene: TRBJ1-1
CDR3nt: TGTGCCAGCAGCGTAGGTTTCCGGGGGGATTACACTGAAGCTTTCTTT
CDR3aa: CASSVGFRGDYTEAFF

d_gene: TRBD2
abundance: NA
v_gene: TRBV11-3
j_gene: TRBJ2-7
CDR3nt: TGTGCCAGCAGCTTAGATCCGGGGGGCGAGCAGTACTTC
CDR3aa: CASSLDPGGEQYF

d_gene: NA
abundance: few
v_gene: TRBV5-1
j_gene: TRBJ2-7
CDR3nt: TGCGCCAGCAGCTTGGTCGTGAGGGCTAGCGATAGCTCCTACGAGCAGTACTTC
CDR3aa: CASSLVVRASDSSYEQYF

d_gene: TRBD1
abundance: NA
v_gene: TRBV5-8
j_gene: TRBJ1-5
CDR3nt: TGTGCCAGCACCGGGGACAGGGGGGGCCAGCCCCAGCATTTT
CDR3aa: CASTGDRGGQPQHF

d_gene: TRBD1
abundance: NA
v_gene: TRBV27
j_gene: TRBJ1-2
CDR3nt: TGTGCCAGCAGTTTAGGCTGGGGACAGGAGGACTTAGGCTATGGCTACACCTTC
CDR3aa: CASSLGWGQEDLGYGYTF

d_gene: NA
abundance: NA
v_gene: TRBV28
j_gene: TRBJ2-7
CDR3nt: TGTGCCAGCAGTTTAATGTCGTGGGGCGCCCAGTACTTC
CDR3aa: CASSLMSWGAQYF

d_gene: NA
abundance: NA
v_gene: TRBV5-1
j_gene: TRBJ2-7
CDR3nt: TGCGCCAGCAGCTCCGGACAGTTATCCTACGAGCAGTACTTC
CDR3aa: CASSSGQLSYEQYF

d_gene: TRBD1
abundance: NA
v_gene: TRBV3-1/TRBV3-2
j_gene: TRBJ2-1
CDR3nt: TGTGCCAGCAGCAACGAAAGGGGGCTCCGATTCTTTATGAGCTCCTACAATGAGCAGTTCTTC
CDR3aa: CASSNERGLRFFMSSYNEQFF

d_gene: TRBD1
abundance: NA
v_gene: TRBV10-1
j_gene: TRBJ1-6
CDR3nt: TGCGCCAGCAGTGGCTGGACAGGGCTGAATTCACCCCTCCACTTT
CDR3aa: CASSGWTGLNSPLHF

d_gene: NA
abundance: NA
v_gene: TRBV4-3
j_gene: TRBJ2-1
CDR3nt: TGCGCCAGCAGCCAAGGGTTGCTAGCGATAAATGAGCAGTTCTTC
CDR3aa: CASSQGLLAINEQFF

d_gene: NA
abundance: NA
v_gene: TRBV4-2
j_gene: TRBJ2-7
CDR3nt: TGTGCCAGCAGCCAAGATTTGACAGTTTCCTACGAGCAGTACTTC
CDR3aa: CASSQDLTVSYEQYF

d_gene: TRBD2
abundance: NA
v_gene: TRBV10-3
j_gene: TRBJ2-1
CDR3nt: TGTGCCATCAAGCGGGAGGGTGGTGAGCAGTTCTTC
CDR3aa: CAIKREGGEQFF

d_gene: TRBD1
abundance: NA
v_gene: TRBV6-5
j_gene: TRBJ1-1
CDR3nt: TGTGCCAGCAGTCGGGGACAGAGAACACCTGAAGCTTTCTTT
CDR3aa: CASSRGQRTPEAFF

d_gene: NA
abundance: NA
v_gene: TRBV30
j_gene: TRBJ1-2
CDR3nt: TGTGCCTGCTTGGACAGATATAACTATGGCTACACCTTC
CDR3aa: CACLDRYNYGYTF

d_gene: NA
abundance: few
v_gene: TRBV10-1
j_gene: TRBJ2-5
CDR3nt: TGCGCCAGCGAGGGGGGGGAGGGGAGGACCCAGTACTTC
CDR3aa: CASEGGEGRTQYF

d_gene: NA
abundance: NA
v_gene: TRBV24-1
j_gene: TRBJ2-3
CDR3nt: TGTGCCACCAGTGAGACGGGTCCTCCTAGCACAGATACGCAGTATTTT
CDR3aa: CATSETGPPSTDTQYF

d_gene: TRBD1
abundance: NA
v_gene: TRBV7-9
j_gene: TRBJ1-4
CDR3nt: TGTGCCAGCAGCCCCGGGACAGGGGCGCGGAAACTGTTTTTT
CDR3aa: CASSPGTGARKLFF

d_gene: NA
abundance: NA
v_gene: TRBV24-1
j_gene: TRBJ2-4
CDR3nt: TGTGCCACCAGTTCGGGTTCGAACATTCAGTACTTC
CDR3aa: CATSSGSNIQYF

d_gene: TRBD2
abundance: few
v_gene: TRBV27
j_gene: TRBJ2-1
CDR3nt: TGTGCCAGCAGTTTTTGGGGCTGGGGCGGGGGCTCCTACAATGAGCAGTTCTTC
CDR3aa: CASSFWGWGGGSYNEQFF

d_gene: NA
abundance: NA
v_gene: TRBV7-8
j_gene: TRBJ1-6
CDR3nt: TGTGCCAGCAGCTTACGGGGAGGGAGACCACAGAATTCACCCCTCCACTTT
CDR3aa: CASSLRGGRPQNSPLHF

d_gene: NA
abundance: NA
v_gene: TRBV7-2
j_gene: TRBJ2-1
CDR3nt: TGTGCCAGTGCGGCCTTCAACGGGAATGAGCAGTTCTTC
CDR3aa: CASAAFNGNEQFF

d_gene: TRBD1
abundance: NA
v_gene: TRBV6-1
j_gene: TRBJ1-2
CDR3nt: TGTGCCAGCAGTGAAAGAAGGGGGCGAGGCTATGGCTACACCTTC
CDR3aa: CASSERRGRGYGYTF

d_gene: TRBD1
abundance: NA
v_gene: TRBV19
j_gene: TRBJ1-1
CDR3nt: TGTGCCAGTAGTATTCGGGGACAGGGGCGCGGAGGAGCTTTCTTT
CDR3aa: CASSIRGQGRGGAFF

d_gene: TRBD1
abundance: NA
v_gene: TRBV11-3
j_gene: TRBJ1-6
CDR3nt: TGTGCCAGCAGCTTGGGACAGGCCCCGAATTCACCCCTCCACTTT
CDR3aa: CASSLGQAPNSPLHF

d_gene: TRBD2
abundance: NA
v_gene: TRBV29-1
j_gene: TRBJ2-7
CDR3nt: TGCAGCGTTGAAGGGACTAGCGTCTACGAGCAGTACTTC
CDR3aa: CSVEGTSVYEQYF

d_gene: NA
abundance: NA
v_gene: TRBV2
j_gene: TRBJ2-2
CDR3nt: TGTGCCAGCAGTGATATTGCGAACACCGGGGAGCTGTTTTTT
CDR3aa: CASSDIANTGELFF

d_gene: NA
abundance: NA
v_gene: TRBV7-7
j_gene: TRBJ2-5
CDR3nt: TGTGCTAGCAGCTCACCACGGTCACAGGGTTCCCAAGAGACCCAGTACTTC
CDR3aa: CASSSPRSQGSQETQYF

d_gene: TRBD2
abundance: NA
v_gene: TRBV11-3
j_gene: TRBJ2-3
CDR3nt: TGTGCCAGCAGCTTAGGACTAGCGGGAGCAGATACGCAGTATTTT
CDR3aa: CASSLGLAGADTQYF

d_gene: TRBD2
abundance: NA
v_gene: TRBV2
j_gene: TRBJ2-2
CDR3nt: TGTGCCAGCACCGGCGGGACTAGCGGGATCACCGGGGAGCTGTTTTTT
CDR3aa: CASTGGTSGITGELFF

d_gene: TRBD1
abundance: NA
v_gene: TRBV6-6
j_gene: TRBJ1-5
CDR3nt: TGTGCCAGCAGACCCGGGACAGGGGTCAATCAGCCCCAGCATTTT
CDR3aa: CASRPGTGVNQPQHF

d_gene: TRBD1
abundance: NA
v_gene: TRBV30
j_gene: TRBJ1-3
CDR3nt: TGTGCCTGGAGGGACAGGCCCGGCTCTGGAAACACCATATATTTT
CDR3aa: CAWRDRPGSGNTIYF

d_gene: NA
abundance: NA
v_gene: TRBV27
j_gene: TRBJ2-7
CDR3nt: TGTGCCAGCAGTTCCGGCAGGGGTTTGGAGTACTTC
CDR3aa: CASSSGRGLEYF

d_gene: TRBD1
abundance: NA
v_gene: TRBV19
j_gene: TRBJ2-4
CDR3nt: TGTGCCAGTAGTTCCCCGGGACAGGGGGCAGCCAAAAACATTCAGTACTTC
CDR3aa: CASSSPGQGAAKNIQYF

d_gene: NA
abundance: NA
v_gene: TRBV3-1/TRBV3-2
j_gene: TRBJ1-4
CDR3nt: TGTGCCAGCAGCCAAGTGATAGGGGGGGATGAAAAACTGTTTTTT
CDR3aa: CASSQVIGGDEKLFF

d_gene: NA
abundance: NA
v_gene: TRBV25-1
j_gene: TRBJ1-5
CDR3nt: TGTGCCAGCAGCGGGGGGCTGAGCAATCAGCCCCAGCATTTT
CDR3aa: CASSGGLSNQPQHF

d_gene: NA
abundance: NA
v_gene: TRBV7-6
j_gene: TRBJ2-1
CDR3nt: TGTGCCAGCAGCCACCCGCTGGGACTCCAGACATCCTACAATGAGCAGTTCTTC
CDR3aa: CASSHPLGLQTSYNEQFF

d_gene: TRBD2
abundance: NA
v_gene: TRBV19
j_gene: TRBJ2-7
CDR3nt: TGTGCCAGTAGTAGGGCTCCGGCTGCCGGGGGGGTCACCACCTACGAGCAGTACTTC
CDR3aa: CASSRAPAAGGVTTYEQYF

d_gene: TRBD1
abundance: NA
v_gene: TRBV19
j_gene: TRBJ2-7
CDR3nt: TGTGCCAGTAGTTCCGGGACAGGGGTCGAGCAGTACTTC
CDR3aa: CASSSGTGVEQYF

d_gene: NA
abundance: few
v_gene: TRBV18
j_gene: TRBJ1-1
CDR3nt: TGTGCCAGCTCACCACTAGGAGGGAGGGGCGTCACTGAAGCTTTCTTT
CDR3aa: CASSPLGGRGVTEAFF

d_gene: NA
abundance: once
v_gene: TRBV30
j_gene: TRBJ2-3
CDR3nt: TGTGCCTGGAGTAGCGGTACTAGCACAGATACGCAGTATTTT
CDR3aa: CAWSSGTSTDTQYF

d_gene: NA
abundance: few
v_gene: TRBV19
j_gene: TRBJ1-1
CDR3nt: TGTGCCAGTAGTCTGACAGAGAACACTGAAGCTTTCTTT
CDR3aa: CASSLTENTEAFF

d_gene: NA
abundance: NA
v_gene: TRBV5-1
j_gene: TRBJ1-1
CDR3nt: TGCGCCAGCAGGCCAACAGGGTCGAACACTGAAGCTTTCTTT
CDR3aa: CASRPTGSNTEAFF

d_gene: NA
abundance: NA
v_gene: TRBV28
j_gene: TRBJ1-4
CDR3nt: TGTGCCAGCAGCTTAACTAATGAAAAACTGTTTTTT
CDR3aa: CASSLTNEKLFF

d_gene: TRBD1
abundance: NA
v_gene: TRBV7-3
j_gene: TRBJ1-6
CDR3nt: TGTGCCAGCAGCCGGTCCCGGGACAGGGATTCACCCCTCCACTTT
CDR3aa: CASSRSRDRDSPLHF

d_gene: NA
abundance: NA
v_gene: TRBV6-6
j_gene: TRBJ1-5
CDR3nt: TGTGCCAGCAGCTCTGACAGGCCCTATAGCAATCAGCCCCAGCATTTT
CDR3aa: CASSSDRPYSNQPQHF

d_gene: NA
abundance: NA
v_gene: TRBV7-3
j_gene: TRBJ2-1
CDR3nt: TGTGCCAGCAGCCTTGAGGGCGACTATTACAATGAGCAGTTCTTC
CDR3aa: CASSLEGDYYNEQFF

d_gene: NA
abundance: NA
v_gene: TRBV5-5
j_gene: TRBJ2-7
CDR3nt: TGTGCCAGCAGCAAACAGGGTGTTTTGGAGCAGTACTTC
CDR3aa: CASSKQGVLEQYF

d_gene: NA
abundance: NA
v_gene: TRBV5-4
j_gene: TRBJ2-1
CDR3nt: TGTGCCAGCAGCTTGGCTCAGGGATACTACAATGAGCAGTTCTTC
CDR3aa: CASSLAQGYYNEQFF